These 17 T cell receptor beta chains originate from one sample sequenced in a study of shared clonotypes between healthy human individuals. Repertoires were generated with immunoSEQ multiplex PCR, while TCRdb's copy carries only in-frame clones and drops some. There are a few million clones in the sample; approximately 95% occur only once, and under 0.45% lies in the top ten. The source material was naive CD4+ T cells from PBMCs. Noted subset: CD45RA+ positively selected. The receptor source for this set is a man aged 18 to 30 in good health. Some clones in this sample may be carry-over from other donors' samples.

V is TRBV28 and J is TRBJ1-3; 7 bases map to TRBD1. Germline CDR1 reads MDHEN; CDR2 reads SYDVKM. The CDR3 has 15 amino acids. Trimming took 10 bases from V and 0 from J; bases not matched to a gene: 9. The CDR3 nucleotides are TGTGCCATCTCGGGACAGCGGATCTCTGGAAACACCATATATTTT. This sequence encodes CAISGQRISGNTIYF. Full variable domain (remainder filled in from reference TRBV28 and TRBJ1-3): DVKVTQSSRYLVKRTGEKVFLECVQDMDHENMFWYRQDPGLGLRLIYFSYDVKMKEKGDIPEGYSVSREKKERFSLILESASTNQTSMYLCAISGQRISGNTIYFGEGSWLTVV.

The V and J genes are TRBV5-4 and TRBJ1-4; 7 positions agree with TRBD1. The CDR3 has 15 residues. The germline V gene encodes CDR1 SGHNT and CDR2 YYREEE (reference sequence). The trim removed 1 base at V and 3 bases at J, leaving 3 bases unmatched. The CDR3 sequence: CASSLRQGANEKLFF. Here the CDR3 DNA reads TGTGCCAGCAGCTTGAGGCAGGGGGCTAATGAAAAACTGTTTTTT.

CDR3 sequence (DNA): TGTGCCAGCTCACCAACCCGGTACGAATCGGGCACTGAAGCTTTCTTT. Amino acid sequence: CASSPTRYESGTEAFF. The chain joins TRBV18 to TRBJ1-1; unclear D gene. This CDR3 has 16 amino acids. Trimming removed 2 bases at V and 4 bases at J, with 17 bases between. Germline V gene lookup returns CDR1 KGHSH and CDR2 LQKENI.

CDR3 sequence (DNA): TGTGCCAGCAGATTTAATCTCGGGACAGGGGACACTGAAGCTTTCTTT. As protein: CASRFNLGTGDTEAFF. The chain carries TRBV28 and TRBJ1-1; TRBD1 matches at 10 bases. The V gene end was trimmed by 6 bases and the J gene end by 3 bases; junction bases not matched to a gene: 10. The CDR3 is 16 amino acids. Germline loops: CDR1 MDHEN, CDR2 SYDVKM.

The rearrangement uses TRBV7-9 and TRBJ2-1, with TRBD1 matching 10 bases. Germline assignment: CDR1 SEHNR and CDR2 FQNEAQ (reference sequence). The trim removed 2 bases at V and 8 bases at J, leaving 9 bases unmatched. This CDR3 spans 16 amino acids. This CDR3 is CASSLPGQGLEYEQFF. The DNA for the CDR3 is TGTGCCAGCAGCTTACCGGGACAGGGGCTCGAGTATGAGCAGTTCTTC. The full variable domain, rest sourced from reference TRBV7-9 and TRBJ2-1, is DTGVSQNPRHKITKRGQNVTFRCDPISEHNRLYWYRQTLGQGPEFLTYFQNEAQLEKSRLLSDRFSAERPKGSFSTLEIQRTEQGDSAMYLCASSLPGQGLEYEQFFGPGTRLTVL.

V gene TRBV2 combines with J gene TRBJ2-5; 10 bases agree with TRBD1. Germline CDR1 is SNHLY and CDR2 is FYNNEI. The CDR3 consists of 15 residues. V was clipped by 5 bases and J by 1 base; unmatched bases: 4. The DNA of the CDR3 is TGTGCCAGCAGTTTGGGACAGGGGCCCCAAGAGACCCAGTACTTC. This translates into CASSLGQGPQETQYF. Filled out from reference TRBV2 and TRBJ2-5, the complete variable domain reads EPEVTQTPSHQVTQMGQEVILRCVPISNHLYFYWYRQILGQKVEFLVSFYNNEISEKSEIFDDQFSVERPDGSNFTLKIRSTKLEDSAMYFCASSLGQGPQETQYFGPGTRLLVL.

V gene TRBV11-2 combines with J gene TRBJ1-1; 7 nucleotides line up with TRBD1. Germline CDR1 reads SGHAT; CDR2 reads FQNNGV. With 6 bases clipped from V and 3 bases from J, the junction kept 4 bases outside the gene matches. The length of the CDR3 is 13 residues. The CDR3, as DNA: TGTGCCAGCAGGCCTCAGGGGGACACTGAAGCTTTCTTT. It encodes CASRPQGDTEAFF.

The V call is TRBV28, the J call TRBJ1-1; possible D gene TRBD1, 5 bases. V was clipped by 2 bases and J by 11 bases, with 12 bases between them. The CDR3 runs to 12 residues. The germline CDR1 and CDR2 sequences are MDHEN and SYDVKM. Written as DNA, the CDR3 is TGTGCCAGCAGTTTACAGGGCGGTTCTGCTTTCTTT. It translates to CASSLQGGSAFF.

Worth noting for this clone: The sample carries other DNA sequences with the same CDR3. The chain recombines TRBV28 with TRBJ1-5, with D perhaps matching TRBD1 (5 bases). V shed 2 bases and J shed 6 bases, with 8 bases lying between them. In germline, CDR1 is MDHEN, CDR2 SYDVKM. The CDR3 consists of 13 residues. CDR3 bases: TGTGCCAGCAGTTTACTGGGGGGTCAGCCCCAGCATTTT. As protein: CASSLLGGQPQHF.

This clone is a singleton in its sample. The chain is built from TRBV11-2 and TRBJ2-7; weak D call: TRBD1 (7 bases). CDR3 length equals 15 residues. Per the germline V gene, CDR1 is SGHAT and CDR2 is FQNNGV. V was trimmed by 1 base and J by 2 bases, leaving 12 bases between them. The CDR3 protein is CASSLAGGQTYEQYF. The CDR3 DNA sequence: TGTGCCAGCAGCTTAGCCGGGGGACAGACCTACGAGCAGTACTTC. Drawing the rest from reference TRBV11-2 and TRBJ2-7, the complete variable domain is EAGVAQSPRYKIIEKRQSVAFWCNPISGHATLYWYQQILGQGPKLLIQFQNNGVVDDSQLPKDRFSAERLKGVDSTLKIQPAKLEDSAVYLCASSLAGGQTYEQYFGPGTRLTVT.

The rearrangement joins TRBV5-6 to TRBJ1-1; possibly TRBD1 for D (6 bases). The CDR3 consists of 13 residues. Germline V gene lookup returns CDR1 SGHDT and CDR2 YYEEEE. V lost 5 bases and J 11 bases, leaving 19 bases between the germline ends. CDR3 amino acids: CASRLQGGGRAFF. CDR3 sequence (DNA): TGTGCCAGCAGACTACAGGGTGGAGGTCGTGCTTTCTTT. The complete variable domain, with remaining parts taken from reference TRBV5-6 and TRBJ1-1, reads DAGVTQSPTHLIKTRGQQVTLRCSPKSGHDTVSWYQQALGQGPQFIFQYYEEEERQRGNFPDRFSGHQFPNYSSELNVNALLLGDSALYLCASRLQGGGRAFFGQGTRLTVV.

CDR3: CASGLGGWPSQRTDTQYF. The DNA for the CDR3 is TGTGCTAGTGGTTTGGGGGGTTGGCCATCACAACGCACAGATACGCAGTATTTT. The chain employs TRBV12-5 and TRBJ2-3; D call uncertain. CDR1 LGHNT and CDR2 FRNRAP come from the germline V gene. The CDR3 is 18 residues long. The germline V and J ends were trimmed by 1 base and 1 base, with 18 bases remaining between them.

CDR3: CASSAGLAVGSYNEQFF. Here the CDR3 DNA reads TGTGCCAGCAGCGCGGGACTAGCGGTCGGCTCCTACAATGAGCAGTTCTTC. The rearrangement joins TRBV5-6 to TRBJ2-1, with 11 bases lining up with TRBD2. The V segment lost 4 bases and the J segment 0 bases; nucleotides outside the gene matches: 6. Germline V gene lookup returns CDR1 SGHDT and CDR2 YYEEEE. This CDR3 region has 17 residues. The full variable domain, its missing parts supplied by reference TRBV5-6 and TRBJ2-1, is DAGVTQSPTHLIKTRGQQVTLRCSPKSGHDTVSWYQQALGQGPQFIFQYYEEEERQRGNFPDRFSGHQFPNYSSELNVNALLLGDSALYLCASSAGLAVGSYNEQFFGPGTRLTVL.

CDR3 in amino acids: CASSYGQGQADTQYF. The CDR3 coding sequence is TGTGCCAGCAGCTACGGACAGGGACAGGCAGATACGCAGTATTTT. V usage is TRBV7-3 and J usage is TRBJ2-3, with 8 bases fitting TRBD1. This CDR3 is built from 15 residues. The germline gives CDR1 SGHTA, CDR2 FQGTGA. After removal of 4 bases from V and 4 bases from J, the junction contained 7 bases not matched to a gene.

The chain uses TRBV6-4 and TRBJ1-1; 7 nucleotides align to TRBD1. Losses at the gene ends were 2 bases for V and 3 bases for J; bases not matched to a gene: 9. Germline values: CDR1 MRHNA, CDR2 SNTAGT. The length of the CDR3 is 16 residues. CDR3 in DNA: TGTGCCAGCAGTGACGAGGGGGCGCGGTTGTACACTGAAGCTTTCTTT. Translating gives CASSDEGARLYTEAFF.

This chain uses TRBV7-2 with TRBJ1-1; TRBD1 is a possible D gene (6 bases). V dropped 3 bases and J dropped 0 bases, with 14 bases sitting between them. The CDR3 has 16 amino acids. From germline, CDR1 is SGHTA and CDR2 FQGNSA. As DNA, the CDR3 is TGTGCCAGCAGCTTGGGTCCGGGACAACTGAACACTGAAGCTTTCTTT. Its translation is CASSLGPGQLNTEAFF.

The gene calls are TRBV5-6 and TRBJ1-2; possibly TRBD1 for D (5 bases). Per the germline V gene, CDR1 is SGHDT and CDR2 is YYEEEE. The CDR3 covers 16 residues. V gave up 0 bases and J gave up 4 bases, with 16 bases separating them. CDR3: CASSLVVGGVIYGYTF. DNA of the CDR3: TGTGCCAGCAGCTTGGTAGTGGGAGGGGTGATCTATGGCTACACCTTC.